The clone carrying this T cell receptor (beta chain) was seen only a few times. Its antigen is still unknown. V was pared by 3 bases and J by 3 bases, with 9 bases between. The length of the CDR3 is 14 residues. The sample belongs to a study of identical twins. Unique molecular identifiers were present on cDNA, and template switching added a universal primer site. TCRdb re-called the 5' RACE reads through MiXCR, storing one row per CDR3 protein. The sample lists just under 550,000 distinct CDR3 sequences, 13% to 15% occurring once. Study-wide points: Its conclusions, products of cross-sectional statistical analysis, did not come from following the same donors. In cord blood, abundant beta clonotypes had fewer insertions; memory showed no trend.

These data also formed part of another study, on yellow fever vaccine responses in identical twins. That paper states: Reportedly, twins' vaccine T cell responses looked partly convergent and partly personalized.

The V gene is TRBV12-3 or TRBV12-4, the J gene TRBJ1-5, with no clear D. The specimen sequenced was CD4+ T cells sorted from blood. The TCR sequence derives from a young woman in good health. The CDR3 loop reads CASSFGQLNQPQHF. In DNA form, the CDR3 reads TGTGCCAGCAGTTTCGGGCAGCTCAATCAGCCCCAGCATTTT.